The clone carrying this T cell receptor beta chain was counted only a few times. The record originates from a study of blood T cell repertoires in COVID-19. Study as a whole: PBMCs, B-cell-depleted T cells, or T cells provided the cDNA or gDNA that made up the material.

CDR3 size: 13 residues. The V gene end was trimmed by 8 bases and the J gene end by 4 bases; junction bases not matched to a gene: 5. CDR1 is MNHEY and CDR2 is SVGAGI in the germline V gene. Repertoires were generated with immunoSEQ multiplex PCR, while TCRdb's copy carries only in-frame clones and drops some. The repertoire holds roughly 100,000 clones, with around four fifths as singletons. Sample: peripheral blood. This clonotype was sampled from a woman older than 75 with acute or convalescent COVID-19. This chain uses TRBV6-5 with TRBJ2-7; 10 positions match TRBD2. CDR3 sequence: CASSSGRNYEQYF. The CDR3, as DNA: TGTGCCAGCTCTAGCGGGAGAAATTACGAGCAGTACTTC.